The clone carrying this T cell receptor (beta chain) was counted at least ten times. Antigen specificity is unknown. The read terminates 3 residues before the CDR3 end, so the remaining end is supplied by the germline J gene. The sample comes from a study of T cell clonality in common variable immunodeficiency. Overall study findings and caveats: Patient heterogeneity in the CVID cohort limited correlations between repertoire features and clinical complications. TCRbeta clonality was increased in CVID versus healthy controls.

Sequencing input was equivalent genomic DNA from CVID and controls. TCRdb's table, derived via immunoSEQ multiplex PCR, lists solely in-frame clones and lacks some. This sample includes tens of thousands of clones with no singletons; its ten biggest clones take up 1.5% to 2%. Blood samples were heparinized, about 5 to 9 ml per donor. V lost 4 bases to trimming and J lost 0 bases, with 13 bases between them. Germline loops: CDR1 DFQATT, CDR2 SNEGSKA (reference sequence). The CDR3 spans 15 residues. What was sequenced was peripheral blood mononuclear cells. The chain links TRBV20-1 to TRBJ2-1, with a tentative D call TRBD2 (5 bases). This sequence originates from a person aged 18-69 years in good health. The CDR3 loop reads CSATDSLSSYNEQFF. CDR3 DNA, as far as it was read: TGCAGTGCTACGGACTCACTAAGCTCCTACAATGAG.